This T cell receptor beta chain was recorded in a study of T-cell memory formation after mild COVID-19 (dated by TCRdb to 2020 to 2023). General notes on the study: Most TCR sequence clusters were specific to one of the two donors. Longitudinal TCRalpha and TCRbeta repertoire sequencing tracked T-cell clones expanding and contracting after mild COVID-19 in a couple of donors. Two young, previously healthy adult volunteers made up the cohort, one male and one female. Overall study outcomes, separate from this receptor: The study included only a couple of mild cases, and larger cohorts that include severe cases with pre-infection samples were judged to be necessary. Contracting CD4+ clones were located mainly in the CM and EM memory subsets, whereas CD8+ clones were found to be enriched in EMRA. Some responding clones were detected in pre-infection memory, which suggested that pre-existing cross-reactive memory T cells had joined the SARS-CoV-2 response. SARS-CoV-2 specificity of the second-wave clones peaking on day 37 was not confirmed. Clones contracting from day 15 to 85 had balanced CD4/CD8 phenotypes, while a second wave expanding from day 15 to 37 was biased towards CD4+.

Taken from the germline V gene (reference sequence), the CDR1 and CDR2 loops are DFQATT and SNEGSKA. V sheds 5 bases and J sheds 1 base, leaving 13 bases between their ends. The CDR3 sequence holds 14 residues, the cysteine and phenylalanine included. The kept DNA is CDR3 alone, 42 bases in frame from the first base. Ficoll-Paque density gradient centrifugation was used to isolate PBMCs. TCRdb names Illumina NovaSeq 6000 as the instrument used. TCRalpha and TCRbeta cDNA libraries were constructed by 5'RACE with constant-segment primers, with sample barcodes and unique molecular identifiers being introduced. RNA was extracted from every sample with Trizol reagent. The libraries were amplified in two PCR steps, and the second step added a second sample barcode and Illumina TruSeq adapters. Sequencing of the libraries was done on an Illumina NovaSeq, producing 2 x 150 bp paired-end reads. Regarding the original processing steps: Demultiplexing of reads and collapsing into UMI-guided consensus sequences were performed with migec v1.2.7. Using mixcr v2.1.11, UMI consensuses were aligned to TRA and TRB V and J templates and then assembled into clonotypes. A clonotype was counted as expanded or contracted only when both edgeR and NoisET called the clonotype significant, with the noise models trained on biological replicates. edgeR calls used a false discovery rate-adjusted p below 0.01 and a log2 fold-change threshold of 1. As an exploratory analysis of dynamics, max-normalized trajectories of the 1000 most abundant clonotypes were examined by PCA with hierarchical clustering. Separately sequenced CD4+ and CD8+ repertoires were used to assign a CD4 or CD8 phenotype to each responding clone. The raw public data were reprocessed by TCRdb itself: fastp quality trimming at Q25, MiXCR clonotype calling, in-frame beta chains only. Every entry covers one CDR3 protein and lists the most common genes and DNA from its rows. Clone size and V and J calls follow TCRdb, not the original study. The sample includes approximately 570,000 distinct CDR3 sequences, with over 15% observed a single time. The top ten clones comprise around 11% of the sample.

This clonotype showed up just a few times. The antigen it binds to is not known. Base qualities are not recorded, but no much larger clone differs from it by a single base. The chain uses TRBV20-1 and TRBJ2-3; TRBD1 is a possible D gene, resting on 8 matching bases. Sequenced sample: PBMCs or a T cell subset sorted from them (not recorded which). This receptor was taken from an adult woman who had mild COVID-19 (a few samples of this study predate the infection). The sample titles of this study are shuffled in the database, so cell type and time point are left out; the donor was told from shared clones. The CDR3 has the sequence CSAATGGGTDTQYF. The bases read TGCAGTGCTGCCACAGGGGGGGGCACAGATACGCAGTATTTT.